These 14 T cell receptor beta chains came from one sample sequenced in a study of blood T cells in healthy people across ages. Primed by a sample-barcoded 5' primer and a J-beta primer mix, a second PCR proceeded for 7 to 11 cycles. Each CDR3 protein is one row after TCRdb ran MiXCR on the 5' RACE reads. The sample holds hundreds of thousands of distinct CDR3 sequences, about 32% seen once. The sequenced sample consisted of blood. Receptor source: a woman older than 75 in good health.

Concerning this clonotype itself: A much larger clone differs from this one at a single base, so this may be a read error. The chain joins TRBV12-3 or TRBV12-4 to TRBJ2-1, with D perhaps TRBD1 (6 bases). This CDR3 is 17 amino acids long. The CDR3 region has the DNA TGTGTCAGCAGTATATTCAGGGGATTTGATCTTCGGAATGAGCAGTTCTTC. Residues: CVSSIFRGFDLRNEQFF.

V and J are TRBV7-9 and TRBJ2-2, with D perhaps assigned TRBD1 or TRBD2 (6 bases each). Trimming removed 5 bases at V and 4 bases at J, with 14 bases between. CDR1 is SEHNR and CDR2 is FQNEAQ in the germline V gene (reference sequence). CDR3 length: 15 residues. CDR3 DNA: TGTGCCAGCAGCCCCCCGGGGGCGAGCACCGGGGAGCTGTTTTTT. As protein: CASSPPGASTGELFF.

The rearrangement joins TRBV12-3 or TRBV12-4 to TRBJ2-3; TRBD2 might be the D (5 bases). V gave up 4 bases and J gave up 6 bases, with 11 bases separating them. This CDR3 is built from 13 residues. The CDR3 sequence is CASSCMGADTQYF. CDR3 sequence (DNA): TGTGCCAGCAGTTGCATGGGAGCGGATACGCAGTATTTT.

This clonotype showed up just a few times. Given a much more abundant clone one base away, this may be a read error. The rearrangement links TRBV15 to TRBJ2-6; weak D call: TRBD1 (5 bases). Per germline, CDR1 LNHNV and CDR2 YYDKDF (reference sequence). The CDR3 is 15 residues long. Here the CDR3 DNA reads TGTGCCACCAGCAGAGACGGTACTGGGGCCAACGTCCGGACTTTC. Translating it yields CATSRDGTGANVRTF.

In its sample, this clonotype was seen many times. CDR3 residues: CASSLEDRGLQETQYF. The CDR3 DNA follows: TGCGCCAGCAGCTTGGAGGACAGGGGGCTCCAAGAGACCCAGTACTTC. J is TRBJ2-5 and V is TRBV5-1; the match to TRBD1 covers 11 bases. The V gene's germline CDR1 is SGHRS and CDR2 YFSETQ. Trimming removed 0 bases from V and 1 base from J; junction bases left unmatched: 2. The CDR3 runs 16 residues.

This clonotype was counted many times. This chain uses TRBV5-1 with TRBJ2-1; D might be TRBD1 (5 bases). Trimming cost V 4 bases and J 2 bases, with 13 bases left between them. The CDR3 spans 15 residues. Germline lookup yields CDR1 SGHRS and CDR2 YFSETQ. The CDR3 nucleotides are TGCGCCAGCAGCCAAGACAGTCCTACCTACAATGAGCAGTTCTTC. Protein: CASSQDSPTYNEQFF.

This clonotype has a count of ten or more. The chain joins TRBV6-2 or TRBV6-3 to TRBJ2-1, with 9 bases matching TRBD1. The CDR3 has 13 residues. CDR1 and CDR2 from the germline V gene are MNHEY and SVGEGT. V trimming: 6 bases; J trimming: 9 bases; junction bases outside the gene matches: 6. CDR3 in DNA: TGTGCCAGCAGAGCCGGGACAGGGACTGAGCAGTTCTTC. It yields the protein CASRAGTGTEQFF.

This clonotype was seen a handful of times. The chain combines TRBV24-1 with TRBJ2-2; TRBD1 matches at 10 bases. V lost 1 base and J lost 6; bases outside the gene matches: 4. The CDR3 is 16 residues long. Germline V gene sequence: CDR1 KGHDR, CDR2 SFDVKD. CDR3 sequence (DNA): TGTGCCACCAGTGATTTCGTGACAGGGGGCCCCGGGGAGCTGTTTTTT. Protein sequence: CATSDFVTGGPGELFF.

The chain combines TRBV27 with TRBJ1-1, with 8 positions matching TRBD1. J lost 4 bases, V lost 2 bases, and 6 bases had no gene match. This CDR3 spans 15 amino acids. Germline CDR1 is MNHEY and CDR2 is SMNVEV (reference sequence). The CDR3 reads CASSLQGARGTEAFF. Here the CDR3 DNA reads TGTGCCAGCAGTTTACAGGGGGCGCGGGGCACTGAAGCTTTCTTT.

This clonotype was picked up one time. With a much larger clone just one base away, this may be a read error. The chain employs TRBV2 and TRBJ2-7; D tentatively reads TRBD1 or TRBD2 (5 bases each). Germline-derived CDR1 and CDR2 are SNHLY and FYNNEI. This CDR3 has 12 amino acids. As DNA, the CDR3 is TGTGCCAGCAGTGAGAGCAAGTCGGGGCAGTGCTTC. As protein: CASSESKSGQCF.

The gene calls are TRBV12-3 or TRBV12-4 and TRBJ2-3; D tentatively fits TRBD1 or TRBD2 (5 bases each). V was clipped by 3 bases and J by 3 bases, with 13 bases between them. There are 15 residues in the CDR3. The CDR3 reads CASSLQGVRTDTQYF. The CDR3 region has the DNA TGTGCCAGCAGTTTGCAGGGAGTAAGGACAGATACGCAGTATTTT.

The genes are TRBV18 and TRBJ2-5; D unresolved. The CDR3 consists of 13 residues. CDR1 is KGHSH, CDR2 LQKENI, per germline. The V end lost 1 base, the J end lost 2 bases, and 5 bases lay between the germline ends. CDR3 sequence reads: CASSPRIQETQYF. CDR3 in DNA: TGTGCCAGCTCACCACGAATACAAGAGACCCAGTACTTC.

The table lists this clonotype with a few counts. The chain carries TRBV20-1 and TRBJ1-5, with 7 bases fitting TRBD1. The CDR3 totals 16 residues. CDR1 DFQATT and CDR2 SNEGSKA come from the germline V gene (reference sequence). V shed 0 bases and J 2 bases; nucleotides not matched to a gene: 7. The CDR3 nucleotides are TGCAGTGCTAGAGATCCCAACAGGGGAGGCAATCAGCCCCAGCATTTT. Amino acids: CSARDPNRGGNQPQHF.

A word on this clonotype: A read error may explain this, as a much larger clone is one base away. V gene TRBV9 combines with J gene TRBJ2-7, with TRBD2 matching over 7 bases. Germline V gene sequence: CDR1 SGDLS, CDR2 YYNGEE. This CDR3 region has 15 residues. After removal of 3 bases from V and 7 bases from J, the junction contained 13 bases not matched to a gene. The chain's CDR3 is CASSALGRGIGEQYF. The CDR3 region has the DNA TGTGCCAGCAGCGCCCTCGGGCGGGGGATCGGTGAGCAGTACTTC.